This passage covers 21 T cell receptor beta chains from one sample sequenced in a study of blood T cell repertoires in COVID-19. Assay: immunoSEQ multiplex PCR; the TCRdb copy retains only in-frame clones and omits some. The profile covers 55,000 to 80,000 clones, with less than 85% appearing a single time and 16% taken by the ten largest. Sequenced: peripheral blood. The receptors were gathered from an elderly man with active COVID-19.

The genes are TRBV25-1 and TRBJ1-1; D might be TRBD1 (6 bases). The CDR3 runs 15 residues. Germline CDR1 reads MGHDK; CDR2 reads SYGVNS. Trimming left V 1 base short and J 1 base short, with 10 bases between. The CDR3 DNA reads TGTGCCAGCAGTGAATCCAGGGGTCGGAACACTGAAGCTTTCTTT. Protein sequence: CASSESRGRNTEAFF. The variable domain in full, completed from reference TRBV25-1 and TRBJ1-1, reads EADIYQTPRYLVIGTGKKITLECSQTMGHDKMYWYQQDPGMELHLIHYSYGVNSTEKGDLSSESTVSRIRTEHFPLTLESARPSHTSQYLCASSESRGRNTEAFFGQGTRLTVV.

The V gene is TRBV6-5, the J gene TRBJ2-2; tentative D call: TRBD2 (7 bases). Trimming stripped 7 bases from V and 5 bases from J, with 17 bases between. The CDR3 is 15 amino acids. CDR1 and CDR2 (germline): MNHEY, SVGAGI. Here the CDR3 reads CASIKHEGGTGELFF. Written as DNA, the CDR3 is TGTGCCAGCATTAAACACGAGGGGGGGACCGGGGAGCTGTTTTTT.

There are a few counts of this clone. The chain combines TRBV6-2 or TRBV6-3 with TRBJ2-5; 7 bases line up with TRBD1. V lost 2 bases and J lost 0; bases outside the gene matches: 3. The germline V gene encodes CDR1 MNHEY and CDR2 SVGEGT. This CDR3 has 15 amino acids. The CDR3 reads CASSYIGQDQETQYF. DNA for the CDR3: TGTGCCAGCAGTTACATCGGACAGGACCAAGAGACCCAGTACTTC.

This clone was seen a single time. The chain combines TRBV7-2 with TRBJ1-2; 10 bases line up with TRBD1. Germline assignment: CDR1 SGHTA and CDR2 FQGNSA. The CDR3 consists of 14 residues. V was clipped by 4 bases and J by 7 bases; unmatched bases: 6. CDR3 amino acids: CASSSRQGARGYTF. In DNA, the CDR3 is TGTGCCAGCAGCTCCCGACAGGGGGCGCGTGGCTACACCTTC.

The V gene is TRBV7-2, the J gene TRBJ2-7; TRBD2 matches at 7 bases. The CDR3 runs to 16 residues. V lost 1 base and J lost 0; bases outside the gene matches: 6. Per germline, CDR1 SGHTA and CDR2 FQGNSA. The CDR3 DNA is TGTGCCAGCAGCTTAGTTTTAGCGGGTTACTCCTACGAGCAGTACTTC. This encodes CASSLVLAGYSYEQYF.

This clone appeared a few times. The chain couples TRBV3-1 (or the pseudogene TRBV3-2) to TRBJ1-2; TRBD1 might be the D (6 bases). The V gene's germline CDR1 is LGHDT and CDR2 YNNKEL (reference sequence). This CDR3 contains 14 residues. Trimming removed 1 base from V and 2 bases from J, with 8 bases in between. Here the CDR3 reads CASSQVDRNYGYTF. CDR3 nucleotide sequence: TGTGCCAGCAGCCAAGTTGACAGGAACTATGGCTACACCTTC.

This clone came up a few times. The sample contains more than one DNA sequence encoding this CDR3. This chain joins TRBV7-2 and TRBJ2-1, with TRBD2 matching 7 bases. The CDR3 has 13 amino acids. Germline V gives CDR1 SGHTA, CDR2 FQGNSA. Losses at the gene ends were 1 base for V and 13 bases for J; bases not matched to a gene: 7. Written as DNA, the CDR3 is TGTGCCAGCAGCTTAGGTCTAGCGGAACGTCAGTTCTTC. Encoded protein: CASSLGLAERQFF.

The chain joins TRBV2 to TRBJ2-3, with a tentative D call TRBD2 (6 bases). The CDR3 is made up of 12 amino acids. CDR1 and CDR2 from the germline V gene are SNHLY and FYNNEI. Between the trimmed V and J ends, which lost 4 bases and 4 bases, there was a span of 6 bases. In DNA form, the CDR3 reads TGTGCCAGCAGTGGGGGGGCAGATACGCAGTATTTT. It codes for CASSGGADTQYF. Full variable domain (rest looked up from reference TRBV2 and TRBJ2-3): EPEVTQTPSHQVTQMGQEVILRCVPISNHLYFYWYRQILGQKVEFLVSFYNNEISEKSEIFDDQFSVERPDGSNFTLKIRSTKLEDSAMYFCASSGGADTQYFGPGTRLTVL.

This chain's CDR3 is CASSLEAGDYNEQFF. The CDR3 DNA is TGTGCCAGCAGCTTAGAAGCGGGAGACTACAATGAGCAGTTCTTC. This sequence joins TRBV11-3 and TRBJ2-1, with TRBD2 matching over 8 bases. The CDR3 is 15 residues long. The V gene's germline CDR1 is SGHNT and CDR2 YENEEA. Losses at the gene ends were 0 bases for V and 3 bases for J; bases not matched to a gene: 1.

The chain joins TRBV5-6 to TRBJ1-2, with D unresolved. The germline CDR1 and CDR2 sequences are SGHDT and YYEEEE. The ends were cut back, 4 bases at V and 8 bases at J, with 15 bases in the middle. This CDR3 has 13 residues. CDR3: CASSTDWGEGYTF. CDR3 DNA sequence: TGTGCCAGCAGCACCGACTGGGGAGAAGGCTACACCTTC.

The CDR3 is CASSQWFLGGTGELFF. The CDR3 DNA is TGCGCCAGCAGTCAATGGTTCCTAGGTGGCACCGGGGAGCTGTTTTTT. The chain combines TRBV23-1 with TRBJ2-2; D is unclear. TRBV23-1 is flagged as an ORF with uncertain function. The V gene lost 1 base and the J gene lost 4 bases, with 13 bases spanning the gap. The length of the CDR3 is 16 residues.

V and J are TRBV6-2 or TRBV6-3 and TRBJ1-6; possible D gene TRBD1, 6 bases. V was pared by 2 bases and J by 6 bases, with 11 bases between. The CDR3 sequence is 15 residues long. Germline CDR1 reads MNHEY; CDR2 reads SVGEGT. The CDR3 DNA is TGTGCCAGCAGTTACGAGGCAGGGGCTAATTCACCCCTCCACTTT. Translation: CASSYEAGANSPLHF.

The rearrangement uses TRBV6-1 and TRBJ2-3; 8 positions agree with TRBD1. Germline V CDR1 and CDR2: MNHNS, SASEGT. J gave up 7 bases and V 2 bases, and 5 bases lay outside the gene matches. The CDR3 is 14 residues long. In DNA form, the CDR3 reads TGTGCCAGCAGTGAATCAGGGGGCAAGAATACGCAGTATTTT. It translates to CASSESGGKNTQYF.

A few counts support this clone. The chain couples TRBV4-3 to TRBJ2-3; TRBD2 might be the D (6 bases). Germline-derived CDR1 and CDR2 are LGHNA and YSLEER. Trimming removed 1 base at V and 3 bases at J, with 11 bases between. CDR3 length equals 15 residues. CDR3 in amino acids: CASSQAALATDTQYF. CDR3 sequence (DNA): TGCGCCAGCAGCCAAGCGGCCCTAGCGACAGATACGCAGTATTTT.

The genes are TRBV27 and TRBJ2-1; 9 bases agree with TRBD1. Looked up from germline, CDR1 is MNHEY and CDR2 is SMNVEV (reference sequence). The CDR3 runs 14 residues. V lost 5 bases and J lost 9; bases outside the gene matches: 8. DNA of the CDR3: TGTGCCAGCAGTCCCGGACAGGGGATCGGTGAGCAGTTCTTC. Residues: CASSPGQGIGEQFF.

As for this clone: Mismatch with germline at one junction end may stem from a read error. The gene calls are TRBV2 and TRBJ1-3; 7 bases line up with TRBD1. Germline V CDR1 and CDR2: SNHLY, FYNNEI. The CDR3 has 13 residues. The DNA for the CDR3 is TGTGCCAGCAGACAGGGGAAGAAGAAACACCATATATTT. Translated, it gives CASRQGKKKHHIF.

This clone was counted ten times or more. The V gene is TRBV5-1, the J gene TRBJ2-7; 8 bases map to TRBD2. The CDR3 runs 13 residues. Per germline, CDR1 SGHRS and CDR2 YFSETQ. V dropped 4 bases and J dropped 6; count of bases not matched to a gene: 6. The CDR3, as DNA: TGCGCCAGCAGCCGGGAGGGAGCCACCGAGCAGTACTTC. Translation: CASSREGATEQYF.

Ten or more counts support this clone. The chain employs TRBV19 and TRBJ1-5; tentatively, D is TRBD1 (5 bases). V was trimmed by 11 bases and J by 4 bases, leaving 18 bases between them. Germline CDR1 LNHDA, CDR2 SQIVND (reference sequence). This CDR3 region has 14 residues. CDR3 sequence (DNA): TGTGCCTGTCAGGAAAGGGGCTGGAATCAGCCCCAGCATTTT. Amino acids: CACQERGWNQPQHF.

The V and J genes are TRBV4-1 and TRBJ2-3, with a possible D match to TRBD2 (6 bases). V gave up 0 bases and J gave up 6 bases, with 16 bases separating them. CDR1 and CDR2 (germline): MGHRA, YSYEKL. The CDR3 is 16 amino acids. The CDR3 region is CASSQEMTRVFDTQYF. The CDR3 coding sequence is TGCGCCAGCAGCCAAGAGATGACTAGAGTATTCGATACGCAGTATTTT.

The chain is built from TRBV24-1 and TRBJ2-3; tentatively, D is TRBD2 (5 bases). CDR1 and CDR2 from the germline V gene are KGHDR and SFDVKD. This CDR3 is built from 13 residues. Between the trimmed V and J ends, which lost 3 bases and 6 bases, there was a span of 9 bases. CDR3 nucleotide sequence: TGTGCCACCAGTGATCCACCGGGGGATACGCAGTATTTT. This codes for CATSDPPGDTQYF.

The chain joins TRBV7-9 to TRBJ2-3; D might be TRBD1 (5 bases). Per the germline V gene, CDR1 is SEHNR and CDR2 is FQNEAQ (reference sequence). The CDR3 length is 16 residues. V was cut by 5 bases and J by 4 bases, with 19 bases left in between. DNA of the CDR3: TGTGCCAGCAGCAAAAACAAGGGGTTTGCGGCAGATACGCAGTATTTT. This encodes CASSKNKGFAADTQYF.